A single sample gave rise to the 15 T cell receptor beta chains below, sequenced in a study of T and B cells in COVID-19 patients (dated by TCRdb to 2020 to 2022). Genomic DNA extracted from blood was used in amounts of roughly 230-550 ng for amplification of TRB repertoires. Sequencing used an Illumina MiSeq. Multiplex PCR with BIOMED2 TRB-A/B primer pools was used to amplify the TRB rearrangements. TCRdb took the public reads, trimmed them with fastp at Q25, ran MiXCR for clone calling and kept in-frame beta chains. Records with the same CDR3 protein are collapsed into one entry carrying the most frequent genes and DNA. Present in this sample are 20,000 to 25,000 distinct CDR3 sequences, just under 30% of which were seen just once. Jointly, the top ten make up 2.8% of the sample. The sequenced material came from blood. The receptors here all came from a human donor who had recovered from COVID-19.

A word on this clonotype: The junction differs from germline at one of its ends, possibly a read error. The chain links TRBV12-3 or TRBV12-4 to TRBJ2-7; TRBD1 might be the D (6 bases). The CDR3 has 16 residues. CDR3 in amino acids: CASSVLEGSGVHEQYF. The CDR3 nucleotides are TGTGCCAGCAGTGTCCTCGAGGGGTCAGGGGTCCACGAGCAGTACTTT.

This clonotype has a handful of counts. V is TRBV18 and J is TRBJ2-6; D perhaps matches TRBD1 (6 bases). Looked up from germline, CDR1 is KGHSH and CDR2 is LQKENI. The V gene lost 3 bases and the J gene lost 9 bases, with 18 bases spanning the gap. This CDR3 spans 16 amino acids. CDR3 bases: TGTGCCAGCTCACCGAACAGGGTCGATCTATACAACGTCCTGACTTTC. Translation gives CASSPNRVDLYNVLTF. The full variable domain, completed using reference TRBV18 and TRBJ2-6, is NAGVMQNPRHLVRRRGQEARLRCSPMKGHSHVYWYRQLPEEGLKFMVYLQKENIIDESGMPKERFSAEFPKEGPSILRIQQVVRGDSAAYFCASSPNRVDLYNVLTFGAGSRLTVL.

This sequence joins TRBV4-2 and TRBJ2-3; D call uncertain. Germline assignment: CDR1 LGHNA and CDR2 YNFKEQ. V was pared by 0 bases and J by 4 bases, with 5 bases between. The CDR3 loop spans 13 amino acids. CDR3: CASSQDDADTQYF. DNA for the CDR3: TGTGCCAGCAGCCAAGATGACGCAGATACGCAGTATTTT.

This chain joins TRBV18 and TRBJ2-1; D unresolved. Trimming cost V 3 bases and J 4 bases, with 10 bases left between them. The CDR3 covers 14 residues. The germline V gene encodes CDR1 KGHSH and CDR2 LQKENI. CDR3 region: CASSPGPTYNEQFF. CDR3 DNA: TGTGCCAGCTCACCGGGTCCGACTTACAATGAGCAGTTCTTC.

This clonotype rates as medium-sized. V is TRBV6-5 and J is TRBJ2-6; D is unresolved. Trimming shortened V by 5 bases and J by 4 bases, and 15 bases separated the two germline ends. Germline CDR1 is MNHEY and CDR2 is SVGAGI. CDR3 length equals 16 residues. CDR3 in amino acids: CASSPDSSLGANVLTF. CDR3 DNA: TGTGCCAGCAGTCCTGACTCGTCCTTGGGGGCCAACGTCCTGACTTTC.

This sequence joins TRBV7-2 and TRBJ1-3, with 7 bases matching TRBD1. Per the germline V gene, CDR1 is SGHTA and CDR2 is FQGNSA. V shed 5 bases, J shed 4 bases, and the junction held 8 bases outside the gene matches. The CDR3 contains 15 residues. As DNA, the CDR3 is TGTGCCAGCAGCCCCCAGGGGACAGACGGAAACACCATATATTTT. Its protein product is CASSPQGTDGNTIYF.

In its sample, this clonotype was seen many times. This chain joins TRBV19 and TRBJ2-7, with a tentative D call TRBD2 (5 bases). The germline V and J ends were trimmed by 1 base and 2 bases, with 9 bases remaining between them. The CDR3 has 14 residues. Germline CDR1 LNHDA, CDR2 SQIVND (reference sequence). Written as DNA, the CDR3 is TGTGCCAGTAGTATAGCCGGGGAACCCTACGAGCAGTACTTC. This translates into CASSIAGEPYEQYF.

This chain links TRBV7-3 with TRBJ1-6, with D maybe TRBD1 (6 bases). The V and J ends lost 5 bases and 1 base respectively, with 9 bases between them. The CDR3 runs to 15 residues. The germline V gene has CDR1 SGHTA and CDR2 FQGTGA. The chain's CDR3 is CASSQDSSYNSPLHF. The CDR3 nucleotides are TGTGCCAGCAGCCAGGACAGTTCCTATAATTCACCCCTCCACTTT.

This clonotype turned up a few times. The chain recombines TRBV6-2 or TRBV6-3 with TRBJ2-5; 7 nucleotides line up with TRBD2. Unmatched junction bases numbered 13, after V lost 8 bases and J lost 4 bases. CDR3 length: 15 residues. Germline loops: CDR1 MNHEY, CDR2 SVGEGT. The CDR3 nucleotides are TGTGCCAGCCCCCCGGCGGGAGAGGTAATAGAGACCCAGTACTTC. It yields the protein CASPPAGEVIETQYF.

By proportion, this clonotype is medium-sized. The rearrangement links TRBV19 to TRBJ2-3, with D perhaps matching TRBD1 or TRBD2 (5 bases each). The V and J ends lost 3 bases and 0 bases respectively, with 10 bases between them. Looked up from germline, CDR1 is LNHDA and CDR2 is SQIVND (reference sequence). The CDR3 spans 15 residues. CDR3 coding DNA: TGTGCCAGTAGTATTGAGGGGAAGAGCACAGATACGCAGTATTTT. Translation gives CASSIEGKSTDTQYF.

This clonotype was counted a few times. The V call is TRBV10-3, the J call TRBJ2-7; D is ambiguous. Trimming removed 3 bases from V and 4 bases from J, with 4 bases in between. This CDR3 is 11 amino acids long. Germline-derived CDR1 and CDR2 are ENHRY and SYGVKD. This chain's CDR3 is CAISDPYEQYF. As DNA, the CDR3 is TGTGCCATCAGTGACCCATACGAGCAGTACTTC.

V and J are TRBV10-3 and TRBJ2-3, with 8 positions matching TRBD2. The CDR3 runs to 15 residues. V trimming: 2 bases; J trimming: 0 bases; junction bases outside the gene matches: 1. CDR1 and CDR2 from the germline V gene are ENHRY and SYGVKD. CDR3 sequence (DNA): TGTGCCATCAGTGAGGGGACTAGTAGCACAGATACGCAGTATTTT. Amino acid sequence: CAISEGTSSTDTQYF.

This clonotype has only a few counts. The chain recombines TRBV12-3 or TRBV12-4 with TRBJ2-1; TRBD1 aligns across 7 bases. The CDR3 contains 17 residues. V dropped 4 bases and J dropped 0; count of bases not matched to a gene: 9. The CDR3 DNA sequence: TGTGCCAGCAGTTACGGACAGGCGTCGAGCTCCTACAATGAGCAGTTCTTC. It codes for CASSYGQASSSYNEQFF.

This clonotype was counted a few times. The chain is built from TRBV5-6 and TRBJ2-3; D may be TRBD1 (5 bases). Germline V gene lookup returns CDR1 SGHDT and CDR2 YYEEEE. The CDR3 contains 15 residues. Deletions cut 4 bases from V and 2 bases from J, with 14 bases between. The CDR3 sequence: CASSLLGATTDTQYF. CDR3 DNA sequence: TGTGCCAGCAGCCTCCTTGGGGCCACCACAGATACGCAGTATTTT. Filled out from reference TRBV5-6 and TRBJ2-3, the complete variable domain reads DAGVTQSPTHLIKTRGQQVTLRCSPKSGHDTVSWYQQALGQGPQFIFQYYEEEERQRGNFPDRFSGHQFPNYSSELNVNALLLGDSALYLCASSLLGATTDTQYFGPGTRLTVL.

This clonotype was seen a few times. This chain joins TRBV19 and TRBJ2-4; no definite D call. Germline CDR1 reads LNHDA; CDR2 reads SQIVND (reference sequence). V was pared by 0 bases and J by 4 bases, with 10 bases between. The length of the CDR3 is 15 residues. For the CDR3, the DNA is TGTGCCAGTAGTATAGATCAGAACGTGAAAAACATTCAGTACTTC. This translates into CASSIDQNVKNIQYF. The entire variable domain, with the rest obtained from reference TRBV19 and TRBJ2-4, is as follows: DGGITQSPKYLFRKEGQNVTLSCEQNLNHDAMYWYRQDPGQGLRLIYYSQIVNDFQKGDIAEGYSVSREKKESFPLTVTSAQKNPTAFYLCASSIDQNVKNIQYFGAGTRLSVL.